Listed below are T cell receptor beta chains from one sample, sequenced in a study of blood T cell repertoires in COVID-19. Here immunoSEQ multiplex PCR was the method, and the copy in TCRdb shows in-frame clones only, minus some. The top ten hold about 0.9% of the sample, which has approximately 270,000 clones, around 85% seen once. Sequenced sample: peripheral blood. All receptors come from a human donor with COVID-19, enrolled during active disease. The donor label of this sample is uncertain. Both conserved end residues are part of each CDR3. D genes are given only for firm matches. Not every row has a clone size; where given, it reads once, few, many or a size class.

j_gene: TRBJ2-3
v_gene: TRBV7-2
d_gene: TRBD2
abundance: .
CDR3nt: TGTGCCCCTAGCAGGCTAGCGGGAGGAACAGATACGCAGTATTTT
CDR3aa: CAPSRLAGGTDTQYF

j_gene: TRBJ1-3
v_gene: TRBV7-9
d_gene: .
abundance: once
CDR3nt: TGTGCCAGCAGCCAAATACAGGGACCCTCTGGAAACACCATATATTTT
CDR3aa: CASSQIQGPSGNTIYF

j_gene: TRBJ2-1
v_gene: TRBV5-5
d_gene: TRBD2
abundance: .
CDR3nt: TGTGCCAGCAGCTTGGGTCTAGCGGAATACAATGAGCAGTTCTTC
CDR3aa: CASSLGLAEYNEQFF

j_gene: TRBJ2-7
v_gene: TRBV11-2
d_gene: TRBD1
abundance: .
CDR3nt: TGTGCCAGCAGCTTAGGAAGACAGGGTGACGAGCAGTACTTC
CDR3aa: CASSLGRQGDEQYF

j_gene: TRBJ2-7
v_gene: TRBV7-3
d_gene: TRBD1
abundance: .
CDR3nt: TGTGCCAGCAGCTTAGGGACAGGACCGGGGGAGCAGTACTTC
CDR3aa: CASSLGTGPGEQYF

j_gene: TRBJ2-1
v_gene: TRBV7-7
d_gene: .
abundance: .
CDR3nt: TGTGCTAGCAGCTTAGGAGGCGGTTACAATGAGCAGTTCTTC
CDR3aa: CASSLGGGYNEQFF

j_gene: TRBJ1-6
v_gene: TRBV6-5
d_gene: .
abundance: .
CDR3nt: TGTGCCAGCAGGCGGGCCGCCTATAATTCACCCCTCCACTTT
CDR3aa: CASRRAAYNSPLHF

j_gene: TRBJ1-1
v_gene: TRBV27
d_gene: .
abundance: .
CDR3nt: TGTGCCAGCAGACGACAGGTTCACACTGAAGCTTTCTTT
CDR3aa: CASRRQVHTEAFF

j_gene: TRBJ1-4
v_gene: TRBV3-1/TRBV3-2
d_gene: .
abundance: .
CDR3nt: TGTGCCAGCAGCCAAGATATGGCAGGAGGACAAAAACTGTTTTTT
CDR3aa: CASSQDMAGGQKLFF

j_gene: TRBJ1-5
v_gene: TRBV5-1
d_gene: .
abundance: .
CDR3nt: TGCGCCAGCAGCTCTGGACAAGGCAATCAGCCCCAGCATTTT
CDR3aa: CASSSGQGNQPQHF

j_gene: TRBJ2-1
v_gene: TRBV7-8
d_gene: .
abundance: .
CDR3nt: TGTGCCAGCAGCATTGGCGGCAGGGGCGTTTGGAATGAGCAGTTCTTC
CDR3aa: CASSIGGRGVWNEQFF

j_gene: TRBJ1-2
v_gene: TRBV19
d_gene: TRBD1
abundance: .
CDR3nt: TGTGCCAGTACCCCTTTGTTTGACAGGGGTATAGACTATGGCTACACCTTC
CDR3aa: CASTPLFDRGIDYGYTF

j_gene: TRBJ2-2
v_gene: TRBV5-4
d_gene: TRBD1
abundance: .
CDR3nt: TGTGCCAGCAGCCAGATGGCACAGGGGATTTCGACCGGGGAGCTGTTTTTT
CDR3aa: CASSQMAQGISTGELFF

j_gene: TRBJ2-1
v_gene: TRBV24-1
d_gene: TRBD2
abundance: once
CDR3nt: TGTGCCACCAGTGATTTGCGGACTAGCGCCTACAATGAGCAGTTCTTC
CDR3aa: CATSDLRTSAYNEQFF

j_gene: TRBJ2-2
v_gene: TRBV12-3/TRBV12-4
d_gene: .
abundance: .
CDR3nt: TGTGCCAGCAGTCAGGGGTCCGGGGAGCTGTTTTTT
CDR3aa: CASSQGSGELFF

j_gene: TRBJ1-1
v_gene: TRBV2
d_gene: TRBD1
abundance: .
CDR3nt: TGTGCCAGCACCCCGGAACAGGGGACTGAAGCTTTCTTT
CDR3aa: CASTPEQGTEAFF

j_gene: TRBJ2-7
v_gene: TRBV27
d_gene: .
abundance: .
CDR3nt: TGTGCCAGCAACCCCGGGACAAGTCCCTACGAGCAGTACTTC
CDR3aa: CASNPGTSPYEQYF

j_gene: TRBJ2-7
v_gene: TRBV7-2
d_gene: TRBD2
abundance: .
CDR3nt: TGTGCCAGCAGCTTAGTTGCGGGAGAATCGTACGAGCAGTACTTC
CDR3aa: CASSLVAGESYEQYF

j_gene: TRBJ1-2
v_gene: TRBV5-1
d_gene: TRBD1
abundance: .
CDR3nt: TGCGCCAGCAGCTTACAGGGGTATGGTCTACATGGCTACACCTTC
CDR3aa: CASSLQGYGLHGYTF

j_gene: TRBJ2-1
v_gene: TRBV27
d_gene: .
abundance: .
CDR3nt: TGTGCCAGCAGTCCGCCTAACAGGGTCTCCTACAATGAGCAGTTCTTC
CDR3aa: CASSPPNRVSYNEQFF

j_gene: TRBJ1-2
v_gene: TRBV6-5
d_gene: .
abundance: .
CDR3nt: TGTGCCAGCCTCGGCGACAGTCTTATCTATGGCTACACCTTC
CDR3aa: CASLGDSLIYGYTF

j_gene: TRBJ1-2
v_gene: TRBV28
d_gene: .
abundance: once
CDR3nt: TGTGCCAGCAGTTTTGCAGGGGCCTATGGCTACACCTTC
CDR3aa: CASSFAGAYGYTF